This is a list of T cell receptor beta chains from one sample in a study of shared clonotypes between healthy human individuals. The repertoire was sequenced with immunoSEQ multiplex PCR; TCRdb's copy has only in-frame clones and lacks some. The sample yields 2 million to 2.5 million clones, over 90% seen once. The specimen sequenced was naive CD4+ T cells from PBMCs. The receptors here all came from a man aged 18 to 30 in good health. Some clones in this sample may be carry-over from other donors' samples. Each CDR3 is given with its conserved first and last residue. Fields, in order: clone size, V gene, CDR3 protein. Clone size is not always given. Where it is, it says once, few, many or a class for expanded clones.

.,TRBV5-1,CASSSGQSEKLFF
.,TRBV5-1,CASVRGQGAYEQYF
.,TRBV18,CASSPPNPRGPPGGYTF
.,TRBV27,CASSLRGGKLFF
.,TRBV7-9,CASSPGTSGRGETQYF
.,TRBV7-2,CASSLRVGGNQPQHF
.,TRBV29-1,CSVVTSGYYNEQFF
.,TRBV9,CASSRSGGGYTF
.,TRBV9,CASSVDQGARNYGYTF
.,TRBV7-2,CASSLDRHEQYF
.,TRBV5-1,CASSLVLGHYNEQFF
.,TRBV7-2,CASSKTSGESYEQYF
once,TRBV6-6,CASSPIGVFGGYTF
.,TRBV6-1,CASRMRYSGNTIYF
.,TRBV5-1,CASRPDATGELFF
few,TRBV6-1,CASSEAGRGGGYTF
.,TRBV5-1,CASRKLAGGGTDTQYF
.,TRBV30,CAWSVKGAGELFF
.,TRBV2,CASSIAGRNPYNEQFF
.,TRBV6-5,CASSSPSGSYGYTF
.,TRBV18,CASSHGQGSSYTF
.,TRBV5-4,CASSREGYNEQFF
.,TRBV5-1,CASRGLVAGNYEQFF
.,TRBV5-5,CASRGPGGDEQYF
.,TRBV7-3,CASSSRAGYEQYF
once,TRBV5-4,CASSSPGLVSTDTQYF
.,TRBV18,CASSPLARATNTGELFF
.,TRBV5-1,CASSRGSLAGPYNEQFF
.,TRBV28,CASSSTGLGDNQPQHF
.,TRBV6-4,CASSAGTSGRDTGELFF
.,TRBV5-1,CASSFDPQGAGEKLFF
.,TRBV5-1,CASSYMTSGRDTQYF
.,TRBV4-2,CASSKGQGAYEQYF
once,TRBV7-8,CASTPRGVLSGTDTQYF
once,TRBV28,CASSLDGSDTQYF
.,TRBV20-1,CSASSVYEQYF
few,TRBV6-5,CASSSGVQPQHF
.,TRBV7-8,CASSSGTGAARDEQFF
.,TRBV2,CASSPSPVPPGNF
.,TRBV28,CASSQVLETQYF
.,TRBV7-3,CASSLGLAGHMEQFF
.,TRBV27,CASSLPVCVPFVGANVLTF
.,TRBV18,CASSPPGGGAGQPQHF
.,TRBV6-5,CASSSQGYSPLHF
.,TRBV5-1,CASSLALNTGELFF
.,TRBV5-4,CASSPGGADYGYTF
.,TRBV7-2,CASSLGLSGGKVGQYF
.,TRBV29-1,CSVELAGVYF
.,TRBV5-1,CASSLDGVSHYGYTF
.,TRBV19,CASSLRGQLYEQYF
.,TRBV21-1,CASSKVRGGRLTEQYF
.,TRBV7-2,CASSLVGVREDNEQFF